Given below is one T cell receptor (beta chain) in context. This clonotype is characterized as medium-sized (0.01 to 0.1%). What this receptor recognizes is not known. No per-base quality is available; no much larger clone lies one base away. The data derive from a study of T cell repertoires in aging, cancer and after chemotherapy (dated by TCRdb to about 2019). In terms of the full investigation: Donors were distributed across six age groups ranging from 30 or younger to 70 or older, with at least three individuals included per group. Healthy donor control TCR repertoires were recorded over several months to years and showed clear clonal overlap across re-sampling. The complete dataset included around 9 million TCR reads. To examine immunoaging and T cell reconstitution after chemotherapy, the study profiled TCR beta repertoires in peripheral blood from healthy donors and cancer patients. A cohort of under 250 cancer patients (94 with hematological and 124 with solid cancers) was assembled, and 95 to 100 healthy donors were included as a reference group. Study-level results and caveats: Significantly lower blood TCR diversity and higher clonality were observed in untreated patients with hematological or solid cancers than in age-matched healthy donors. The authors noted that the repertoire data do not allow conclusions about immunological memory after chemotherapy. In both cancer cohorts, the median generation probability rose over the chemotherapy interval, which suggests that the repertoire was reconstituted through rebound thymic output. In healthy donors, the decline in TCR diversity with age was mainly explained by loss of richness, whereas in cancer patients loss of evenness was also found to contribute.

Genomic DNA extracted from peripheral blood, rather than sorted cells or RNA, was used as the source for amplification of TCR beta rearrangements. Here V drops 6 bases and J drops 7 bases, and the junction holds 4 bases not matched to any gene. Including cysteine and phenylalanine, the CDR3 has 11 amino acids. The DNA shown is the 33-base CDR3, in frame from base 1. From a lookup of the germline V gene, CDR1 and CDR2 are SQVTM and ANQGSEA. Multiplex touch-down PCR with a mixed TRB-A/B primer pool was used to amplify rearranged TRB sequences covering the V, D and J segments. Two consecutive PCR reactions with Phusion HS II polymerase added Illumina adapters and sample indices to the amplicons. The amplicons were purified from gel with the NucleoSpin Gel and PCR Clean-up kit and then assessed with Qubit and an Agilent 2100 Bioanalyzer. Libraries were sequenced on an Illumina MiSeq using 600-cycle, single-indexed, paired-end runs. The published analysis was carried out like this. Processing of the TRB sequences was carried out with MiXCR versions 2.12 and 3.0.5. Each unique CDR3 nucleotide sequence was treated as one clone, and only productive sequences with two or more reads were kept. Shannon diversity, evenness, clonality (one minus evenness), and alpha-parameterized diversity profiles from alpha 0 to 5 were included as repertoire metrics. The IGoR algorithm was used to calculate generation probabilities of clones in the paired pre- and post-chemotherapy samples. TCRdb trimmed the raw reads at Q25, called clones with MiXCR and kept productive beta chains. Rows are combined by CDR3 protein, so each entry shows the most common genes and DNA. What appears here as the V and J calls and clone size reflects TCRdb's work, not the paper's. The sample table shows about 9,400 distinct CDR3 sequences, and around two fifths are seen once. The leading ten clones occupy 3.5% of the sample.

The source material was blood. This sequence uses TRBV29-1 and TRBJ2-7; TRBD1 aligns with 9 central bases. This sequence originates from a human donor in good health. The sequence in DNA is TGCAGCGTAACAGGGGGCTTAGAGCAGTACTTC. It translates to CSVTGGLEQYF.